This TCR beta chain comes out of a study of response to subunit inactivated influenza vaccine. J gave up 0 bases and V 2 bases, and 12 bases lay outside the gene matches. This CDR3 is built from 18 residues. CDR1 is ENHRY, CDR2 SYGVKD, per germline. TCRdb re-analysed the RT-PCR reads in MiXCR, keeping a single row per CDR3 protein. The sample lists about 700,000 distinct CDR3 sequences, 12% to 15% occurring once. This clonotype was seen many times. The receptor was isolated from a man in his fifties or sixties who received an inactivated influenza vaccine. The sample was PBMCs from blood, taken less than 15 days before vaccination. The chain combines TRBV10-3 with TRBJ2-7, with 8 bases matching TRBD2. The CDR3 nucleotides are TGTGCCATCAGTGAGGGGGGGGGACTAGTTCGGAGCTCCTACGAGCAGTACTTC. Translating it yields CAISEGGGLVRSSYEQYF.